The clone carrying this T cell receptor (beta chain) was seen once. Its antigen is unknown. The sample is drawn from a study of T cell responses to AZD1222 COVID-19 vaccine. Trimming stripped 6 bases from V and 5 bases from J, with 8 bases between. The CDR3 spans 10 residues. CDR1 and CDR2 from the germline V gene are DFQATT and SNEGSKA (reference sequence). Data came from immunoSEQ multiplex PCR; TCRdb stores just in-frame clones and leaves some out. The data contain 110,000 or so clones, approximately 86% of them singletons. General study points: With two AZD1222 doses given, Spike-specific TCR breadth and depth both rose.

The rearrangement joins TRBV20-1 to TRBJ2-7; TRBD2 might be the D (5 bases). This sequence was found in an adult in good health. The source material was peripheral blood, sampled on day 0 of AZD1222 vaccination. The CDR3 nucleotides are TGCAGTGCCCACGGGGACGAGCAGTACTTC. The encoded protein is CSAHGDEQYF.